This TCR beta chain comes out of a study of tumor and adjacent non-tumor tissue in lung cancer. General study results and limits: In normal lung, the top 100 clones were significantly more dominant than in tumor. Significantly higher TCR diversity was found in tumor than normal lung.

Three rounds of nested PCR, following a modified ARM-PCR protocol, produced the TCRbeta library. TCRdb analysed the multiplex PCR reads with MiXCR anew, one entry per CDR3 protein. The sample consists of 200,000 or so distinct CDR3 sequences, 71% of them appearing once. This sample's RNA came from whole unsorted tissue. This clonotype came up a few times. Its specificity is not known. Germline V gene data show CDR1 as SGHNT and CDR2 as YYREEE (reference sequence). The CDR3 loop spans 14 amino acids. Trimming at V came to 6 bases and at J to 6 bases, leaving 5 bases not matched to a gene. The chain carries TRBV5-4 and TRBJ2-1; the match to TRBD2 covers 11 bases. Sequenced material: lung tumor tissue. The TCR was taken from a man in his 60s with non-small cell lung cancer. This chain's CDR3 is CASTITSGSNEQFF. Here the CDR3 DNA reads TGTGCCAGCACAATAACTAGCGGGAGCAATGAGCAGTTCTTC.